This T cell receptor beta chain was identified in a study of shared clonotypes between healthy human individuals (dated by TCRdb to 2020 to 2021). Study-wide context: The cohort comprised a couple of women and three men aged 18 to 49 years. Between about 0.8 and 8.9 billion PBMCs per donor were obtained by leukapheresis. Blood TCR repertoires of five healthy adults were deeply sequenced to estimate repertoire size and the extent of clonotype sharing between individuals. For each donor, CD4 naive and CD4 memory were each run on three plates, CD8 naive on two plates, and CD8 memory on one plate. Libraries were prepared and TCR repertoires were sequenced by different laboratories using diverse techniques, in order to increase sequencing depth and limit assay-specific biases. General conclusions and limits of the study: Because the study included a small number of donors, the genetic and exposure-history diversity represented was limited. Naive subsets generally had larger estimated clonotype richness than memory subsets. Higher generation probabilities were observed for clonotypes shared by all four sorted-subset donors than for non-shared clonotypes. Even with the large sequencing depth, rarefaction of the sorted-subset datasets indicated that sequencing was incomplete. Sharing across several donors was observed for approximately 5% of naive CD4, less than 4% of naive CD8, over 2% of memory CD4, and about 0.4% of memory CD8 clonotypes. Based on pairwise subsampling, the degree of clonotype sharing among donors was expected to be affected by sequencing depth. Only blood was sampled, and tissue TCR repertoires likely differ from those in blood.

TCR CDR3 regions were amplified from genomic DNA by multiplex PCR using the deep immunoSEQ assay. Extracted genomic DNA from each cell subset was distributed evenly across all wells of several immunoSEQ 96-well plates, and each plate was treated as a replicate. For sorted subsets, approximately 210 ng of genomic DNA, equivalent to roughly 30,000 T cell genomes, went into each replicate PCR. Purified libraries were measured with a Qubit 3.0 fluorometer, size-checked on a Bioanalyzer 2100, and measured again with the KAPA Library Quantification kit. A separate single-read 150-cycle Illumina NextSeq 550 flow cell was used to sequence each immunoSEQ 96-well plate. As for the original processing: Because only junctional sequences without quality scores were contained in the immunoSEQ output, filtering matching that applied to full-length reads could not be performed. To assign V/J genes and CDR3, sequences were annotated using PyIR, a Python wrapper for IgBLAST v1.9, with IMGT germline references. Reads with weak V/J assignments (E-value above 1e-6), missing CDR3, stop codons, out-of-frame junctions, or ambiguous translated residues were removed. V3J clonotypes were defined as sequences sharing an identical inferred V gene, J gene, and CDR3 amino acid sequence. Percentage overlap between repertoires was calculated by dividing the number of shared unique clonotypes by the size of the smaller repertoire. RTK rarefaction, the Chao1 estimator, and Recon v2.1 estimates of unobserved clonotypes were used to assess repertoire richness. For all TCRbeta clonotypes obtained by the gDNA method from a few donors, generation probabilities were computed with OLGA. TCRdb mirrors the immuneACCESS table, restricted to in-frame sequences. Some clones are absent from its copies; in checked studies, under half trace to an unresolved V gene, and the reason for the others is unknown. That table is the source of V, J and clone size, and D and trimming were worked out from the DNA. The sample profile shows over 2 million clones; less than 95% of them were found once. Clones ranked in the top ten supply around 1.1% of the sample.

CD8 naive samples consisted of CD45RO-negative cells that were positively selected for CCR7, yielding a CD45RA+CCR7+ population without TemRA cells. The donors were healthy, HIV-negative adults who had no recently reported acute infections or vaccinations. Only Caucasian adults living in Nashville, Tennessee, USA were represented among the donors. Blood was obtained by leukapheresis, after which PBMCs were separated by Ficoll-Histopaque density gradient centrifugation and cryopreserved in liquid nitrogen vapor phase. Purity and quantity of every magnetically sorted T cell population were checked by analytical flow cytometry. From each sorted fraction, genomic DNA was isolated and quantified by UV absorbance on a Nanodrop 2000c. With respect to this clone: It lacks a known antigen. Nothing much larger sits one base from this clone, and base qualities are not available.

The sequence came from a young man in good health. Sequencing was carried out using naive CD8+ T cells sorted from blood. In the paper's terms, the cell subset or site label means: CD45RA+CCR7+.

This receptor carries the CDR3 CASRTGQSSYNEQFF. The sequenced DNA is TGTGCCAGCAGAACTGGACAGAGCTCCTACAATGAGCAGTTCTTC. This receptor chain uses TRBV27 and TRBJ2-1; TRBD1 is a weak D gene call, 6 bases matching. The CDR3, cysteine through phenylalanine, is 15 amino acids long. The entry retains the CDR3 DNA only, 45 bases that are in frame from base 1. A distance of 12 bases separates the germline ends of V and J, which lose 6 bases and 0 bases respectively. The CDR1 and CDR2 encoded by the germline V gene (reference sequence) are MNHEY and SMNVEV.